This T cell receptor beta chain emerged from a study of cytomegalovirus exposure and HLA in healthy donors. 60 Vbeta and 13 Jbeta primers were used in PCR. The table came from immunoSEQ multiplex PCR; TCRdb's copy has only in-frame clones and leaves some out. The table shows some 150,000 clones, with 70% to 85% occurring only once. Trimming cost V 5 bases and J 7 bases; bases outside gene matches: 7. The CDR3 length is 15 residues. Germline V gives CDR1 SEHNR, CDR2 FQNEAQ (reference sequence). What was sequenced was PBMCs. The chain joins TRBV7-9 to TRBJ2-1, with 11 bases fitting TRBD2. This receptor was identified in a woman aged 40 to 50 in good health and CMV-seronegative. DNA for the CDR3: TGTGCCAGCAGCGTACTAGCGGGAGCTCGGAATGAGCAGTTCTTC. It encodes CASSVLAGARNEQFF.